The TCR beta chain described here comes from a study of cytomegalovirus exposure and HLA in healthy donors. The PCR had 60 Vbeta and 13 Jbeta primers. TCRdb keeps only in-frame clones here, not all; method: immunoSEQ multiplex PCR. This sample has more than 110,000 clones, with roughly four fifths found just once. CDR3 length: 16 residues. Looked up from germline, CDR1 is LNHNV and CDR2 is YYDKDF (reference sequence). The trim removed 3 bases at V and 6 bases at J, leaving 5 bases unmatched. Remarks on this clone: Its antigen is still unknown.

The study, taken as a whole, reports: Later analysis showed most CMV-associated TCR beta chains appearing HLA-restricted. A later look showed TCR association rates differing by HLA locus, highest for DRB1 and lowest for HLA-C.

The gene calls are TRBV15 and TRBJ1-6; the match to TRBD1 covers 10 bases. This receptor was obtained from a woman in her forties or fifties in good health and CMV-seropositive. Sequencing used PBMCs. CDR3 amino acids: CATSRSGTGVNSPLHF. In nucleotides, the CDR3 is TGTGCCACCAGCAGGAGTGGGACAGGGGTTAATTCACCCCTCCACTTT.